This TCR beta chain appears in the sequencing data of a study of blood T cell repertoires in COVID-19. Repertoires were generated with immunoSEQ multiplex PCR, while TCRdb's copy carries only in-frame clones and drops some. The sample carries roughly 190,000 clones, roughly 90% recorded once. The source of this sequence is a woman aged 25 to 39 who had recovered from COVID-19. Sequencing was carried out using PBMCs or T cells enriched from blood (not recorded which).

The CDR3 is CASSIPQGLKGELFF. The CDR3 bases are TGTGCCAGTAGTATTCCACAGGGGTTAAAGGGGGAGCTGTTTTTT. The V gene is TRBV19, the J gene TRBJ2-2; the match to TRBD1 covers 7 bases. With 3 bases clipped from V and 8 bases from J, the junction kept 9 bases outside the gene matches. Germline values: CDR1 LNHDA, CDR2 SQIVND (reference sequence). The CDR3 consists of 15 residues. Together with reference TRBV19 and TRBJ2-2, the CDR3 gives the full variable domain: DGGITQSPKYLFRKEGQNVTLSCEQNLNHDAMYWYRQDPGQGLRLIYYSQIVNDFQKGDIAEGYSVSREKKESFPLTVTSAQKNPTAFYLCASSIPQGLKGELFFGEGSRLTVL.